Included here is one T cell receptor beta chain sequence, with context. The antigen remains unidentified. The entry originates in a study of blood T cells in healthy people across ages. Notes on the study in general: For the donors, CMV status was unknown and possibly confounded expanded clonotype changes. As age increased, TCR beta diversity per million T cells fell in a roughly linear fashion.

The trim removed 5 bases at V and 6 bases at J, leaving 17 bases unmatched. This CDR3 region has 18 residues. The germline V gene has CDR1 SGHAT and CDR2 FQNNGV. Per sample, at least 6 micrograms of total RNA were extracted. It was with a sample-barcoded 5' primer and a J-beta primer mix that a second PCR of about 6 to 12 cycles was run. TCRdb ran MiXCR on the 5' RACE reads and lists one entry per CDR3 protein. Among about 970,000 distinct CDR3 sequences, roughly 51% were seen once, and the ten largest hold about 22%. Sequencing was performed on blood. The receptor comes from a woman in her sixties in good health. This sequence joins TRBV11-2 and TRBJ2-1; TRBD2 agrees at 9 bases. The CDR3 DNA reads TGTGCCAGCAGCCCTCCGGATAACCGCGCGGGAGGGGGCAATGAGCAGTTCTTC. Translation gives CASSPPDNRAGGGNEQFF.